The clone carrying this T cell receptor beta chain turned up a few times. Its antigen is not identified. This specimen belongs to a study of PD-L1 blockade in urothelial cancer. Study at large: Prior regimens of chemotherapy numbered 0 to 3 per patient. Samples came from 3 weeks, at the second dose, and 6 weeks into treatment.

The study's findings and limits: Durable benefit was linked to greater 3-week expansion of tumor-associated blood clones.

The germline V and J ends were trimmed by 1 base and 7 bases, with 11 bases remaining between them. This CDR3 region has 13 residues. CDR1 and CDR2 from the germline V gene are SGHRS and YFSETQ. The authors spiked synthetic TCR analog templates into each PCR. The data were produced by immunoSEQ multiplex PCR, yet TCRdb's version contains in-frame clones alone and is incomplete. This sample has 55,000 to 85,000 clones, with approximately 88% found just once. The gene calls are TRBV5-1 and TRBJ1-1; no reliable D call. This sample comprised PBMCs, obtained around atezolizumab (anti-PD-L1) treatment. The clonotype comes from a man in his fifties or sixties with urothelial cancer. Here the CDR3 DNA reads TGCGCCAGCAGCTTGAGAGGAGATTTTGAAGCTTTCTTT. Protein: CASSLRGDFEAFF.